This T cell receptor (beta chain) came from a study of blood T cell repertoires in COVID-19. Overall study context: T cells, B-cell-depleted T cells, or PBMCs supplied cDNA or gDNA.

Authors' processing steps: Cell counts per sample came from amplifying reference gene primers. TCRdb's table, derived via immunoSEQ multiplex PCR, lists solely in-frame clones and lacks some. The DNA was the basis for D and trimming; V, J and clone size are from that table. The data contain around 250,000 clones, approximately 80% of them singletons. Germline V gene lookup returns CDR1 LGHDT and CDR2 YNNKEL (reference sequence). V shed 4 bases and J 4 bases; nucleotides not matched to a gene: 5. This CDR3 spans 14 amino acids. Material: peripheral blood. The J gene is TRBJ2-3, the V gene TRBV3-1 (or the pseudogene TRBV3-2), with TRBD1 matching over 7 bases. This receptor was obtained from a woman under 30 with acute or convalescent COVID-19. In DNA, the CDR3 is TGTGCCAGCAGCCTGACACAGGGGTCAGATACGCAGTATTTT. This sequence encodes CASSLTQGSDTQYF.